Each of the 30 T cell receptor beta chains below was sequenced from the same sample in a study of shared clonotypes between healthy human individuals. Sequencing was performed with immunoSEQ multiplex PCR; in TCRdb, only in-frame clones are kept and a portion is missing. The sample records about 1 million clones, approximately 68% being singletons. The sequencing sample was made of memory CD4+ T cells sorted from blood. Subset reported: CD45RA-negative fraction. These receptors came from a man between 18 and 29 years old in good health.

The chain has TRBV10-3 and TRBJ2-1; 10 bases map to TRBD2. Trimming took 3 bases from V and 5 from J; bases not matched to a gene: 4. Looked up from germline, CDR1 is ENHRY and CDR2 is SYGVKD. CDR3 length: 15 amino acids. Here the CDR3 reads CAISEGLAGDNEQFF. The CDR3 DNA sequence: TGTGCCATCAGTGAAGGGCTAGCGGGAGACAATGAGCAGTTCTTC.

This chain connects TRBV5-4 to TRBJ1-4; D unclear. This CDR3 is built from 13 residues. V dropped 3 bases and J dropped 8 bases, with 11 bases sitting between them. Per the germline V gene, CDR1 is SGHNT and CDR2 is YYREEE (reference sequence). The chain's CDR3 is CASSSKLREKLFF. Written as DNA, the CDR3 is TGTGCCAGCAGCTCTAAACTGAGGGAAAAACTGTTTTTT.

V gene TRBV28 combines with J gene TRBJ2-1; D ambiguous. Per germline, CDR1 MDHEN and CDR2 SYDVKM. The V end lost 9 bases, the J end lost 7 bases, and 10 bases lay between the germline ends. The CDR3 covers 11 residues. CDR3 protein: CASHRWNEQFF. For the CDR3, the DNA is TGTGCCAGTCATCGGTGGAATGAGCAGTTCTTC.

The chain carries TRBV28 and TRBJ1-6; D might be TRBD1 (6 bases). Trimming removed 6 bases from V and 7 bases from J, with 13 bases in between. This CDR3 comprises 14 residues. Per the germline V gene, CDR1 is MDHEN and CDR2 is SYDVKM. The chain's CDR3 is CASRTDDRNSPLHF. The CDR3 DNA reads as TGTGCCAGCAGGACGGACGACAGGAATTCACCCCTCCACTTT.

V usage is TRBV5-1 and J usage is TRBJ2-6; the match to TRBD1 covers 10 bases. CDR1 and CDR2 from the germline V gene are SGHRS and YFSETQ. The CDR3 totals 17 residues. The trim removed 5 bases at V and 0 bases at J, leaving 5 bases unmatched. This chain's CDR3 is CASRRDRGASGANVLTF. The CDR3 bases are TGCGCCAGCAGGAGGGACAGGGGCGCCTCTGGGGCCAACGTCCTGACTTTC.

This chain links TRBV7-2 with TRBJ2-3, with TRBD2 as a possible D gene (7 bases). Looked up from germline, CDR1 is SGHTA and CDR2 is FQGNSA. Trimming stripped 3 bases from V and 0 bases from J, with 16 bases between. The CDR3 has 17 amino acids. CDR3 coding DNA: TGTGCCAGCAGCTTGCAGGAGGGGGGGCAGAGCACAGATACGCAGTATTTT. Amino acids: CASSLQEGGQSTDTQYF.

In its sample, this clone was seen once. This rearrangement joins TRBV5-3 to TRBJ2-7; 15 bases agree with TRBD2. TRBV5-3 is an open reading frame whose function is uncertain. This CDR3 comprises 14 residues. V gave up 7 bases and J gave up 3 bases; unmatched junction bases: 2. CDR3 amino acids: CARGLAGGNYEQYF. The DNA for the CDR3 is TGTGCCAGAGGACTAGCGGGAGGGAACTACGAGCAGTACTTC.

This clone was found a few times. The genes are TRBV9 and TRBJ2-5, with D maybe TRBD1 (6 bases). The V and J ends lost 4 bases and 7 bases respectively, with 17 bases between them. CDR3 length: 14 amino acids. Germline V gene data show CDR1 as SGDLS and CDR2 as YYNGEE. The CDR3 nucleotides read TGTGCCAGCAGCTTCCCGGACAGTTTTGGGACCCAGTACTTC. Amino acid sequence: CASSFPDSFGTQYF.

This rearrangement joins TRBV7-8 to TRBJ2-7; 10 positions match TRBD2. The junction had 3 bases not matched to a gene; V was cut back by 0 bases and J by 1 base. Germline lookup yields CDR1 SGHVS and CDR2 FQNEAQ. The CDR3 is made up of 16 amino acids. In nucleotides, the CDR3 is TGTGCCAGCAGCTTAGCACTAGCGGGAAATTCCTACGAGCAGTACTTC. Translated: CASSLALAGNSYEQYF.

This clone appeared a few times. The V and J genes are TRBV9 and TRBJ1-4; D is unresolved. This CDR3 comprises 14 residues. The V gene's germline CDR1 is SGDLS and CDR2 YYNGEE. Trimming removed 4 bases at V and 2 bases at J, with 9 bases between. CDR3 sequence: CASSSTPTNEKLFF. As DNA, the CDR3 is TGTGCCAGCAGCTCGACACCGACTAATGAAAAACTGTTTTTT.

The V call is TRBV2, the J call TRBJ1-3, with D possibly matching TRBD1 (6 bases). The germline gives CDR1 SNHLY, CDR2 FYNNEI. Trimming cost V 6 bases and J 1 base, with 13 bases left between them. The CDR3 has 15 amino acids. Here the CDR3 DNA reads TGTGCCAGCAGACAGGGATCAGAATCTGGAAACACCATATATTTT. Its protein product is CASRQGSESGNTIYF. The complete variable domain, with remaining parts taken from reference TRBV2 and TRBJ1-3, reads EPEVTQTPSHQVTQMGQEVILRCVPISNHLYFYWYRQILGQKVEFLVSFYNNEISEKSEIFDDQFSVERPDGSNFTLKIRSTKLEDSAMYFCASRQGSESGNTIYFGEGSWLTVV.

V and J are TRBV7-2 and TRBJ2-5, with D unclear. The CDR3 covers 14 residues. Germline-derived CDR1 and CDR2 are SGHTA and FQGNSA. V was shortened by 2 bases and J by 1 base, with 8 bases between the two germline ends. The CDR3 DNA is TGTGCCAGCAGCTTATGGAGTAGCCAAGAGACCCAGTACTTC. Its translation: CASSLWSSQETQYF.

This chain uses TRBV28 with TRBJ1-2; 7 bases agree with TRBD1. The germline V gene has CDR1 MDHEN and CDR2 SYDVKM. The CDR3 extends over 15 amino acids. V shed 8 bases, J shed 7 bases, and the junction held 16 bases outside the gene matches. CDR3 sequence (DNA): TGTGCCAGCTCAACTAAGAGACAGGGTACCCTTGGCTACACCTTC. It specifies CASSTKRQGTLGYTF.

This sequence joins TRBV7-9 and TRBJ2-7; 8 nucleotides line up with TRBD1. The CDR3 spans 16 residues. The J segment lost 3 bases and the V segment lost 4 bases, leaving 11 bases of the junction unmatched. Germline assignment: CDR1 SEHNR and CDR2 FQNEAQ (reference sequence). Here the CDR3 DNA reads TGTGCCAGCAGCTCAATACCAGGGACAGGTCTCTACGAGCAGTACTTC. Translated, it gives CASSSIPGTGLYEQYF.

The chain recombines TRBV7-2 with TRBJ2-7, with TRBD2 as a possible D gene (7 bases). The CDR3 extends over 16 amino acids. The ends were cut back, 1 base at V and 6 bases at J, with 19 bases in the middle. Germline V lookup: CDR1 SGHTA, CDR2 FQGNSA. CDR3 region: CASSLDTGTRGAEQYF. The CDR3 bases are TGTGCCAGCAGCTTAGATACCGGGACTCGGGGGGCCGAGCAGTACTTC.

V and J are TRBV5-6 and TRBJ2-1; 8 nucleotides line up with TRBD1. V lost 4 bases and J lost 5; bases outside the gene matches: 8. Germline loops: CDR1 SGHDT, CDR2 YYEEEE. This CDR3 spans 15 amino acids. CDR3 amino acids: CASSRVDRDDNEQFF. For the CDR3, the DNA is TGTGCCAGCAGCCGCGTGGACAGGGACGACAATGAGCAGTTCTTC.

This chain connects TRBV29-1 to TRBJ1-5; 8 nucleotides match TRBD1. The CDR3 runs 13 residues. The V segment lost 4 bases and the J segment 8 bases; nucleotides outside the gene matches: 7. The germline V gene encodes CDR1 SQVTM and CDR2 ANQGSEA. CDR3 DNA: TGCAGCGTTGTCTTGTCAGGGGGCGAGCCCCAGCATTTT. This translates into CSVVLSGGEPQHF.

V usage is TRBV30 and J usage is TRBJ1-1, with D hard to call. The CDR3 spans 13 residues. Looked up from germline, CDR1 is GTSNPN and CDR2 is SVGIG (reference sequence). Trimming removed 1 base at V and 4 bases at J, with 10 bases between. The CDR3 DNA sequence: TGTGCCTGGAGTGCCCAAGTAAGCACTGAAGCTTTCTTT. This gives the protein CAWSAQVSTEAFF.

The rearrangement uses TRBV9 and TRBJ2-7, with 7 positions matching TRBD1. V lost 0 bases, J lost 2 bases, and 8 bases stayed unmatched. CDR1 and CDR2 (germline): SGDLS, YYNGEE. This CDR3 region has 16 residues. This chain's CDR3 is CASSVGEGASTYEQYF. The CDR3 region has the DNA TGTGCCAGCAGCGTAGGAGAGGGGGCTAGTACCTACGAGCAGTACTTC.

The chain recombines TRBV11-2 with TRBJ2-2, with TRBD2 identical over 9 bases. The germline gives CDR1 SGHAT, CDR2 FQNNGV. The CDR3 spans 15 residues. The junction had 4 bases not matched to a gene; V was cut back by 2 bases and J by 6 bases. The CDR3 DNA reads as TGTGCCAGCAGCTTATTGGCGGGAGGGTCCGGGGAGCTGTTTTTT. Residues: CASSLLAGGSGELFF.

The V call is TRBV4-2, the J call TRBJ2-2; TRBD1 matches 9 bases. This CDR3 has 17 amino acids. In germline, CDR1 is LGHNA, CDR2 YNFKEQ. Unmatched junction bases numbered 7, after V lost 0 bases and J lost 5 bases. The CDR3 DNA reads TGTGCCAGCAGCCAAGATCCGGGGACAGGGCGGACCGGGGAGCTGTTTTTT. Its translation: CASSQDPGTGRTGELFF.

The chain joins TRBV6-1 to TRBJ1-2, with a weak D call TRBD1 (6 bases). CDR1 is MNHNS, CDR2 SASEGT, per germline. V was pared by 4 bases and J by 0 bases, with 27 bases between. This CDR3 comprises 20 residues. This CDR3 is CASSGTTPREGGNTNYGYTF. The CDR3 region has the DNA TGTGCCAGCAGTGGTACTACCCCGCGGGAGGGGGGGAACACTAACTATGGCTACACCTTC.

The chain is built from TRBV5-6 and TRBJ1-6; possible D gene TRBD1, 6 bases. Trimming removed 4 bases at V and 7 bases at J, with 24 bases between. CDR3 size: 18 residues. The germline CDR1 and CDR2 sequences are SGHDT and YYEEEE. CDR3 sequence: CASSVRRRDMTANSPLHF. The CDR3 DNA sequence: TGTGCCAGCAGCGTTCGCCGCCGGGACATGACAGCGAATTCACCCCTCCACTTT.

V gene TRBV6-1 combines with J gene TRBJ2-2; the match to TRBD1 covers 9 bases. The CDR3 runs 17 residues. V lost 4 bases, J lost 4 bases, and 10 bases stayed unmatched. Per the germline V gene, CDR1 is MNHNS and CDR2 is SASEGT. Here the CDR3 reads CASSAFRDRVFTGELFF. CDR3 in DNA: TGTGCCAGCAGTGCGTTCCGGGACAGGGTCTTCACCGGGGAGCTGTTTTTT.

In this sample, this clone turned up a few times. This chain uses TRBV7-2 with TRBJ2-3, with a possible D match to TRBD2 (6 bases). The CDR3 sequence is 15 residues long. Germline V lookup: CDR1 SGHTA, CDR2 FQGNSA. Deletions cut 6 bases from V and 6 bases from J, with 19 bases between. The CDR3 here is CASSSQAGDRDTQYF. The CDR3 region has the DNA TGTGCCAGCAGTTCCCAAGCGGGTGATAGGGATACGCAGTATTTT.

The gene calls are TRBV2 and TRBJ2-7; 7 bases match TRBD1. Unmatched junction bases numbered 4, after V lost 2 bases and J lost 3 bases. Germline loops: CDR1 SNHLY, CDR2 FYNNEI. The CDR3 spans 14 residues. CDR3 protein: CASSETGQSYEQYF. In nucleotides, the CDR3 is TGTGCCAGCAGTGAAACGGGACAGAGCTACGAGCAGTACTTC.

The J gene is TRBJ2-2, the V gene TRBV2; D unclear. Germline CDR1 and CDR2: SNHLY and FYNNEI. The CDR3 totals 13 residues. Trimming cost V 4 bases and J 4 bases, with 7 bases left between them. The CDR3 region has the DNA TGTGCCAGCAGTGTTAGCTCCACCGGGGAGCTGTTTTTT. Protein product: CASSVSSTGELFF.

This chain connects TRBV9 to TRBJ1-1, with TRBD1 identical over 10 bases. V lost 0 bases to trimming and J lost 2 bases; unmatched junction nucleotides: 1. Germline assignment: CDR1 SGDLS and CDR2 YYNGEE. The CDR3 extends over 15 amino acids. CDR3 region: CASSVGQGANTEAFF. The CDR3 coding sequence is TGTGCCAGCAGCGTAGGACAGGGGGCAAACACTGAAGCTTTCTTT.

CDR3 region: CASSLVKDRGGKETQYF. The CDR3, as DNA: TGCGCCAGCAGCTTGGTTAAAGACCGGGGGGGAAAAGAGACCCAGTACTTC. The rearrangement joins TRBV5-1 to TRBJ2-5, with 8 nucleotides matching TRBD2. This CDR3 contains 17 residues. The V and J ends lost 0 bases and 3 bases, in that order; junction bases with no gene match: 10. CDR1 is SGHRS and CDR2 is YFSETQ in the germline V gene.

The chain has TRBV4-1 and TRBJ2-1; 7 bases map to TRBD2. CDR1 and CDR2 (germline): MGHRA, YSYEKL. With 6 bases clipped from V and 2 bases from J, the junction kept 10 bases outside the gene matches. There are 16 residues in the CDR3. In nucleotides, the CDR3 is TGCGCCAGCAGTCTAGTGGCTAGCGGAACCTACAATGAGCAGTTCTTC. It encodes CASSLVASGTYNEQFF.